This paragraph reports one T cell receptor beta chain. Its target is unknown. This sample was included in a study of CD8+ T cells in alopecia areata. Study outcomes and limitations: Against the mouse data, patients shared TCRs less clearly, possibly for HLA reasons. Elevated clonality characterized lesional scalp relative to normal scalp, particularly in alopecia totalis/universalis.

RNA was isolated and reverse transcribed to cDNA, the sequencing template. Only in-frame clones appear in the TCRdb table, and some are missing; sequencing was by immunoSEQ multiplex PCR. The table includes approximately 98,000 clones, roughly 59% detected once. Sorting of CD4+ and CD8+ T cells was performed on PBMCs. Trimming removed 7 bases from V and 5 bases from J, with 17 bases in between. The CDR3 spans 14 residues. The germline V gene has CDR1 SGHTA and CDR2 FQGNSA. The sequenced material came from CD8+ T cells sorted from blood. This receptor was identified in a human donor in good health. This chain joins TRBV7-2 and TRBJ2-5, with D tentatively TRBD2 (7 bases). The CDR3 reads CASTQIGGPETQYF. In nucleotides, the CDR3 is TGTGCCAGCACCCAGATCGGGGGGCCGGAGACCCAGTACTTC.